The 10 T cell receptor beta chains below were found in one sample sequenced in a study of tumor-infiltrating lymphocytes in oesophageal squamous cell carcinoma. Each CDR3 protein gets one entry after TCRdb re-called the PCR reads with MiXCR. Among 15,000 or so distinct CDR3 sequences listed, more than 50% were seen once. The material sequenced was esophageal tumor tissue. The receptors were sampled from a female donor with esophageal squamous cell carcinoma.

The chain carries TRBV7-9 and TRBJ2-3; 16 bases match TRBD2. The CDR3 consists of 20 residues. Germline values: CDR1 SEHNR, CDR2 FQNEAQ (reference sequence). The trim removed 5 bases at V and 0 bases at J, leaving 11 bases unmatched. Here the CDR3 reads CASSQPPGLAGGPSTDTQYF. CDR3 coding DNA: TGTGCCAGCAGCCAACCCCCGGGACTAGCGGGGGGGCCTAGCACAGATACGCAGTATTTT.

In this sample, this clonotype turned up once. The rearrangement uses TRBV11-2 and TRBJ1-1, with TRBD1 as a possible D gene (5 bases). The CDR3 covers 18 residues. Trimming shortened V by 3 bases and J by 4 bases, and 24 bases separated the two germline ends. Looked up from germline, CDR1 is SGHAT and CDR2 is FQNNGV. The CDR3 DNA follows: TGTGCCAGCAGCTTCGGATCAGCAGGGTTCGTGTTTGGCACTGAAGCTTTCTTT. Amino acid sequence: CASSFGSAGFVFGTEAFF. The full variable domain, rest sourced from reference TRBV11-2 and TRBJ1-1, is EAGVAQSPRYKIIEKRQSVAFWCNPISGHATLYWYQQILGQGPKLLIQFQNNGVVDDSQLPKDRFSAERLKGVDSTLKIQPAKLEDSAVYLCASSFGSAGFVFGTEAFFGQGTRLTVV.

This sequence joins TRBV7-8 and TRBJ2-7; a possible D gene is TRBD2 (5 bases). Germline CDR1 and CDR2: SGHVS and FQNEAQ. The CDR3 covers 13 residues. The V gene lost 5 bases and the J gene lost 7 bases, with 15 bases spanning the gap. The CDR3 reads CASSRNQRDEQYF. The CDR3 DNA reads TGTGCCAGCAGCCGTAATCAGAGGGATGAGCAGTACTTC.

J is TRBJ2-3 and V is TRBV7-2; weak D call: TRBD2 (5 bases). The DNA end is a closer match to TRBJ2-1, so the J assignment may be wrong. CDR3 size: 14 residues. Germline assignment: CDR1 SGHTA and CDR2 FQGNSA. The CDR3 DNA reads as TGTGCCAGCAGCTCTAAACTAGTGAGCAATGAGCAGTTCTTC. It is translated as CASSSKLVSNEQFF.

The CDR3 loop is CASGRGYEQYF. In DNA form, the CDR3 reads TGTGCCAGCGGGAGGGGCTACGAGCAGTACTTC. The V call is TRBV12-3 or TRBV12-4, the J call TRBJ2-4; 7 bases align to TRBD2. The DNA end lines up better with TRBJ2-7; the J call may be wrong. The CDR3 spans 11 residues.

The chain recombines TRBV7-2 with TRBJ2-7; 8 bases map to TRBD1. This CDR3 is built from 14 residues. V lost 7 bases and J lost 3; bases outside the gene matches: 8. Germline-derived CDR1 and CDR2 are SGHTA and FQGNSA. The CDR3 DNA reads TGTGCCAGCAAGAACAGGGGGGATTTCTACGAGCAGTACTTC. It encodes CASKNRGDFYEQYF. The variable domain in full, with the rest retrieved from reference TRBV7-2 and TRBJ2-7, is GAGVSQSPSNKVTEKGKDVELRCDPISGHTALYWYRQSLGQGLEFLIYFQGNSAPDKSGLPSDRFSAERTGGSVSTLTIQRTQQEDSAVYLCASKNRGDFYEQYFGPGTRLTVT.

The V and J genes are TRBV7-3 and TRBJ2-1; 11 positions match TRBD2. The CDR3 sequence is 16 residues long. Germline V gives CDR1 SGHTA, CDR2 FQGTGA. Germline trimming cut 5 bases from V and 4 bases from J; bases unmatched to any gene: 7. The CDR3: CASSPEASGGYNEQFF. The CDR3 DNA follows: TGTGCCAGCAGCCCAGAGGCTAGCGGGGGGTACAATGAGCAGTTCTTC.

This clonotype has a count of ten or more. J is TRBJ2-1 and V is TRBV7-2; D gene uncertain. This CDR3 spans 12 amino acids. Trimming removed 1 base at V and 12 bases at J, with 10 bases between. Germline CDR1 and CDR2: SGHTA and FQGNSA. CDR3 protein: CASSLGGMGQFF. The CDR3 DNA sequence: TGTGCCAGCAGCTTAGGAGGTATGGGGCAGTTCTTC.

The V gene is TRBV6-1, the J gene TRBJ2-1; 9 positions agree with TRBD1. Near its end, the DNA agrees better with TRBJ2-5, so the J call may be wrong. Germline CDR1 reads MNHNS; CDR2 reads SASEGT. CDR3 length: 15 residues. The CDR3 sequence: CASSDTGTGTETQYF. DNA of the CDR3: TGTGCCAGCAGTGACACCGGGACAGGGACGGAGACCCAGTACTTC.

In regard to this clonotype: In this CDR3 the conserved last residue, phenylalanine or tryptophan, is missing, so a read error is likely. CDR3 amino acids: CASSPAGGSSYNEQFL. CDR3 coding DNA: TGTGCCAGCAGTCCCGCCGGGGGCAGCTCCTACAATGAGCAGTTCTTG. This chain joins TRBV11-2 and TRBJ2-5; D is perhaps TRBD1 or TRBD2 (6 bases each). The J call may be wrong; the DNA end is better matched by TRBJ2-1. In germline, CDR1 is SGHAT, CDR2 FQNNGV. This CDR3 is built from 16 residues.